A single TCR beta chain is shown here with its context. The antigen is unknown. The table came from immunoSEQ multiplex PCR; TCRdb's copy has only in-frame clones and leaves some out. The sample comprises a few hundred thousand clones, 70% to 90% of which are singletons, and about 3.5% rests with the top ten. The data were obtained in a study of Ad26.COV2.S vaccination and SARS-CoV-2 variants. Study summary: Ad26.COV2.S was injected intramuscularly once or twice, 56 days apart.

Study observations and caveats: Those who received the vaccine showed greater spike-specific TCR breadth than those given placebo. Responses of T cells in total may have been underestimated by the TCR breadth and depth analyses.

This CDR3 spans 17 amino acids. CDR1 and CDR2 (germline): LGHNA, YSLEER. Trimming removed 3 bases at V and 4 bases at J, with 18 bases between. The treatment is: over 15 received Ad26.COV2.S at low or high dose, single or two shots; about 5 received placebo; per-sample allocation not given. Samples were taken on day 63 after the first vaccine or placebo injection. The chain is built from TRBV4-3 and TRBJ2-2, with a possible D match to TRBD2 (5 bases). The sample was peripheral blood, taken in a trial of Ad26.COV2.S vaccine versus placebo. This clonotype was obtained from a person between 18 and 60 years old who received the Ad26.COV2.S COVID-19 vaccine or a placebo. The CDR3 nucleotides read TGCGCCAGCAGCCAGCGCGCAGGTACGGGGTCCACCGGGGAGCTGTTTTTT. Translating it yields CASSQRAGTGSTGELFF.